The 10 T cell receptor beta chains presented below share a single source sample, sequenced in a study of breast tumors, draining lymph nodes, adjacent tissues. Breast cancer patients provided tissue from their axillary draining lymph nodes. TCRdb re-called the multiplex PCR reads with MiXCR, one entry per CDR3 protein. The data contain some 130,000 distinct CDR3 sequences, 15% to 20% of them singletons. The sample taken for sequencing was axillary lymph node tissue. Every receptor here comes from a female donor with breast cancer. Some clones in this sample may be carry-over from other donors' samples.

This clonotype was detected ten times or more. V and J are TRBV15 and TRBJ2-5, with D perhaps matching TRBD2 (7 bases). The germline gives CDR1 LNHNV, CDR2 YYDKDF (reference sequence). The CDR3 length is 14 residues. Deletions cut 2 bases from V and 4 bases from J, with 11 bases between. This CDR3 reads CATSRKGGRETQYF. The CDR3 DNA follows: TGTGCCACCAGCAGAAAGGGGGGGCGAGAGACCCAGTACTTC.

This clonotype was seen ten or more times. The chain combines TRBV5-1 with TRBJ2-2; D call uncertain. Germline V gene lookup returns CDR1 SGHRS and CDR2 YFSETQ. CDR3 length: 15 residues. V was shortened by 1 base and J by 0 bases, with 7 bases between the two germline ends. The CDR3 DNA is TGCGCCAGCAGCTTGATCAAAACGAACACCGGGGAGCTGTTTTTT. It is translated as CASSLIKTNTGELFF.

In this sample, this clonotype turned up many times. The CDR3 spells CASSLEANSPLHF. CDR3 sequence (DNA): TGTGCCAGCAGCTTGGAAGCCAATTCACCCCTCCACTTT. The chain recombines TRBV7-9 with TRBJ1-6; D gene ambiguous. The CDR3 has 13 amino acids. The germline V and J ends were trimmed by 3 bases and 7 bases, with 7 bases remaining between them. Looked up from germline, CDR1 is SEHNR and CDR2 is FQNEAQ (reference sequence).

This clonotype was seen ten or more times. The V gene is TRBV7-8, the J gene TRBJ2-2; D is perhaps TRBD2 (5 bases). Looked up from germline, CDR1 is SGHVS and CDR2 is FQNEAQ. V was cut by 5 bases and J by 5 bases, with 9 bases left in between. This CDR3 spans 13 amino acids. CDR3 coding DNA: TGTGCCAGCAGCCCCCGGGAAACCGGGGAGCTGTTTTTT. Amino acid sequence: CASSPRETGELFF.

This clonotype was counted at least ten times. The chain recombines TRBV12-3 or TRBV12-4 with TRBJ1-2; tentative D call: TRBD1 (5 bases). CDR3 length equals 12 residues. Deletions cut 3 bases from V and 7 bases from J, with 9 bases between. CDR3 in amino acids: CASSFGGVGYTF. CDR3 DNA: TGTGCCAGCAGTTTTGGAGGGGTTGGCTACACCTTC.

At least ten counts were recorded for this clonotype. The rearrangement joins TRBV7-9 to TRBJ2-3; 15 bases agree with TRBD2. The CDR3 is 17 residues long. Per germline, CDR1 SEHNR and CDR2 FQNEAQ (reference sequence). The V and J ends lost 1 base and 6 bases, in that order; junction bases with no gene match: 5. The CDR3 coding sequence is TGTGCCAGCAGCTTAGGGACTAGCGGGAGGGCCGGCGATACGCAGTATTTT. Translating gives CASSLGTSGRAGDTQYF.

In this sample, this clonotype turned up many times. The chain has TRBV4-1 and TRBJ2-5; 11 bases map to TRBD2. The CDR3 contains 17 residues. From germline, CDR1 is MGHRA and CDR2 YSYEKL. Germline trimming cut 0 bases from V and 5 bases from J; bases unmatched to any gene: 8. The CDR3 nucleotides are TGCGCCAGCAGCCAAGATGCAACTAGCGGGGGTTCTGAGACCCAGTACTTC. Translating it yields CASSQDATSGGSETQYF.

This clonotype has ten or more counts. In DNA, the CDR3 is TGCAGTGCTAGATTAGGTGGGATCTCAGATACGCAGTATTTT. Translation gives CSARLGGISDTQYF. The J gene is TRBJ2-3, the V gene TRBV20-1, with unresolved D. CDR3 length: 14 amino acids. The germline V gene has CDR1 DFQATT and CDR2 SNEGSKA (reference sequence). With 2 bases removed from V and 4 bases from J, the gap between germline ends came to 13 bases.

This clonotype has a count of ten or more. One junction end disagrees with the germline gene, perhaps due to a read error. The chain couples TRBV20-1 to TRBJ2-7; TRBD2 agrees at 9 bases. This CDR3 has 12 amino acids. Germline V gene lookup returns CDR1 DFQATT and CDR2 SNEGSKA (reference sequence). The DNA of the CDR3 is TGCAGTGTTAGACTAGCGGAGTACGAGCAGTACTTC. Residues: CSVRLAEYEQYF.

The sample holds many counts of this clonotype. The chain is built from TRBV20-1 and TRBJ2-2; 9 nucleotides line up with TRBD1. The CDR3 has 17 amino acids. Germline CDR1 and CDR2: DFQATT and SNEGSKA (reference sequence). V shed 3 bases and J 0 bases; nucleotides not matched to a gene: 8. The CDR3 DNA follows: TGCAGTGCTAGTGATGGGGACAGGGTCGCGAACACCGGGGAGCTGTTTTTT. This encodes CSASDGDRVANTGELFF.